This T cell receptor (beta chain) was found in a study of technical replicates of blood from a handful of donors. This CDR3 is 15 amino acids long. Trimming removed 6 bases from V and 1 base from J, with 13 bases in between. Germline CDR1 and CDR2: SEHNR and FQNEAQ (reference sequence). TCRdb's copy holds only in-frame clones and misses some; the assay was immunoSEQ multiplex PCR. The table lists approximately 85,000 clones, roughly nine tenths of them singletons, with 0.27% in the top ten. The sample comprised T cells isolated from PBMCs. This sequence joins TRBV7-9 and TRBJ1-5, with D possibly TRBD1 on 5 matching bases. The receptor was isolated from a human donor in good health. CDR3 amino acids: CASSLTGGSNQPQHF. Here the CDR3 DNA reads TGTGCCAGCAGTCTCACCGGGGGAAGCAATCAGCCCCAGCATTTT.